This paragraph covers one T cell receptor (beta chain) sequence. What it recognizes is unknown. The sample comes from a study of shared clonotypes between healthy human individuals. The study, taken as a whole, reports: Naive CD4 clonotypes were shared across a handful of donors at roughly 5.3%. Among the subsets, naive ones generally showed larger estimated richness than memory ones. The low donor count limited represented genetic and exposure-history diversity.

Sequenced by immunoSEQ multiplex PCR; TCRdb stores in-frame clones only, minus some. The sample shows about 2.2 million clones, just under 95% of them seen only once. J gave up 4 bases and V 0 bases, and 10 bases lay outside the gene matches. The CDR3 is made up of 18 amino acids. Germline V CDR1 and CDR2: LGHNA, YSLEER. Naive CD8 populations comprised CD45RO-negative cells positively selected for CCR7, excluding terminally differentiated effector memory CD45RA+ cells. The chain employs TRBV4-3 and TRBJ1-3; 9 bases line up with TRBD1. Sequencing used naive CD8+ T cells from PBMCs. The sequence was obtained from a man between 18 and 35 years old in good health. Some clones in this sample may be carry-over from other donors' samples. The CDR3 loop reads CASSQDRTGGGPGNTIYF. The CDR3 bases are TGCGCCAGCAGCCAAGATCGAACAGGGGGCGGACCCGGAAACACCATATATTTT.